These 24 T cell receptor beta chains came from one sample sequenced in a study of blood T cell repertoires in COVID-19. Sequencing was performed with immunoSEQ multiplex PCR; in TCRdb, only in-frame clones are kept and a portion is missing. This repertoire shows about 440,000 clones, about 85% found once; its top ten account for roughly 1.9%. Sequenced material: PBMCs or T cells enriched from blood (not recorded which). The receptor set was obtained from a woman younger than 30 with acute COVID-19.

The V call is TRBV12-3 or TRBV12-4, the J call TRBJ2-7, with 8 positions matching TRBD2. CDR3 length equals 12 residues. The V and J ends lost 5 bases and 6 bases, in that order; junction bases with no gene match: 3. This CDR3 is CASSQTSAEQYF. The CDR3 bases are TGTGCCAGCAGTCAGACTAGCGCCGAGCAGTACTTC.

This clone was seen once. This chain uses TRBV7-9 with TRBJ1-2, with D hard to call. The germline V and J ends were trimmed by 5 bases and 3 bases, with 13 bases remaining between them. Germline CDR1 reads SEHNR; CDR2 reads FQNEAQ (reference sequence). The CDR3 runs 14 residues. The CDR3 bases are TGTGCCAGCAGCCGATCGGTATTCGACTATGGCTACACCTTC. Translated: CASSRSVFDYGYTF.

The genes are TRBV5-1 and TRBJ2-7, with 8 bases fitting TRBD1. Looked up from germline, CDR1 is SGHRS and CDR2 is YFSETQ. V dropped 1 base and J dropped 2; count of bases not matched to a gene: 2. The CDR3 is 14 residues long. CDR3 in DNA: TGCGCCAGCAGCTTGAGGGACAGGCCCTACGAGCAGTACTTC. Translation gives CASSLRDRPYEQYF.

The gene calls are TRBV5-1 and TRBJ2-1; a weak D match, TRBD2 (5 bases). Germline CDR1 is SGHRS and CDR2 is YFSETQ. With 7 bases removed from V and 8 bases from J, the gap between germline ends came to 19 bases. CDR3 length: 14 amino acids. The CDR3 here is CASYIGQEVHEQFF. For the CDR3, the DNA is TGCGCCAGCTATATAGGCCAGGAGGTCCATGAGCAGTTCTTC.

This chain links TRBV5-1 with TRBJ2-7; 7 bases are shared with TRBD1. The CDR3 loop spans 16 amino acids. Germline V gives CDR1 SGHRS, CDR2 YFSETQ. V lost 0 bases to trimming and J lost 0 bases; unmatched junction nucleotides: 6. This CDR3 reads CASSLDGTASSYEQYF. In DNA form, the CDR3 reads TGCGCCAGCAGCTTGGACGGGACAGCCAGCTCCTACGAGCAGTACTTC.

The chain links TRBV5-4 to TRBJ2-5; TRBD2 aligns across 8 bases. The CDR3 extends over 17 amino acids. Germline loops: CDR1 SGHNT, CDR2 YYREEE (reference sequence). J gave up 5 bases and V 0 bases, and 12 bases lay outside the gene matches. The CDR3 DNA follows: TGTGCCAGCAGCTTGGAAGGTCGGGGGGGGGCCCGGGAGACCCAGTACTTC. Residues: CASSLEGRGGARETQYF.

V and J are TRBV2 and TRBJ2-2; 12 positions agree with TRBD2. The CDR3 runs to 18 residues. Germline trimming cut 6 bases from V and 0 bases from J; bases unmatched to any gene: 8. Germline values: CDR1 SNHLY, CDR2 FYNNEI. In DNA, the CDR3 is TGTGCCAGCAGGCCGACAGGACTAGCGGGGTCGAACACCGGGGAGCTGTTTTTT. Its translation: CASRPTGLAGSNTGELFF.

This clone came up a few times. The chain has TRBV10-3 and TRBJ2-5; a possible D gene is TRBD1 (5 bases). CDR3 length: 13 residues. Trimming removed 2 bases from V and 5 bases from J, with 9 bases in between. Per the germline V gene, CDR1 is ENHRY and CDR2 is SYGVKD. The CDR3 region is CAISEGAGETQYF. The CDR3 nucleotides read TGTGCCATCAGTGAGGGGGCCGGGGAGACCCAGTACTTC.

The chain carries TRBV4-1 and TRBJ2-6, with 9 bases identical to TRBD1. Germline lookup yields CDR1 MGHRA and CDR2 YSYEKL. Trimming cost V 5 bases and J 0 bases; bases outside gene matches: 8. The CDR3 consists of 18 residues. The CDR3 DNA reads as TGCGCCAGCAGCAACGGACAGGGGCCAGTCTCTGGGGCCAACGTCCTGACTTTC. Translation: CASSNGQGPVSGANVLTF.

The J gene is TRBJ2-7, the V gene TRBV27; D gene uncertain. Trimming pared 5 bases from V and 3 bases from J, leaving 14 bases between. The CDR3 consists of 14 residues. Germline values: CDR1 MNHEY, CDR2 SMNVEV (reference sequence). The CDR3 DNA reads as TGTGCCAGCAGTCCCTTAGACTTATTCTACGAGCAGTACTTC. Its translation is CASSPLDLFYEQYF.

This clone was recorded only once. The V call is TRBV27, the J call TRBJ2-3; TRBD2 agrees at 8 bases. V shed 3 bases and J 1 base; nucleotides not matched to a gene: 6. From germline, CDR1 is MNHEY and CDR2 SMNVEV (reference sequence). The length of the CDR3 is 16 residues. This CDR3 reads CASSFLTGGGTDTQYF. The DNA of the CDR3 is TGTGCCAGCAGTTTTTTGACGGGAGGGGGCACAGATACGCAGTATTTT.

This clone was observed at least ten times. The chain couples TRBV4-3 to TRBJ2-1; 8 bases agree with TRBD2. Germline V gene lookup returns CDR1 LGHNA and CDR2 YSLEER. The CDR3 spans 15 residues. With V trimmed by 4 bases and J by 0 bases, 2 bases remained unmatched. The CDR3 nucleotides are TGCGCCAGCAGCCCACTAGCGGTCTCCTACAATGAGCAGTTCTTC. This sequence encodes CASSPLAVSYNEQFF.

This sequence joins TRBV27 and TRBJ2-7; D is perhaps TRBD2 (5 bases). V lost 6 bases and J lost 3, with 12 bases in between. CDR3 length equals 13 residues. Germline CDR1 is MNHEY and CDR2 is SMNVEV (reference sequence). The CDR3 loop reads CASRRPGNYEQYF. CDR3 bases: TGTGCCAGCAGGCGTCCGGGAAACTACGAGCAGTACTTC.

The chain joins TRBV12-1 to TRBJ2-5; the table's D call, TRBD1, has no DNA check behind it. TRBV12-1 is a pseudogene. The CDR3 spans 14 residues. DNA of the CDR3: TGTGCCAGCAGCATACAGGGGGCCCAAGAGACCCAGTACTTC. Protein sequence: CASSIQGAQETQYF.

The chain carries TRBV29-1 and TRBJ2-7; TRBD2 might be the D (6 bases). In germline, CDR1 is SQVTM, CDR2 ANQGSEA. Deletions cut 2 bases from V and 2 bases from J, with 13 bases between. This CDR3 comprises 14 residues. The CDR3 loop is CSVELARDPYEQYF. The DNA of the CDR3 is TGCAGCGTTGAACTGGCGCGGGACCCCTACGAGCAGTACTTC.

The genes are TRBV10-3 and TRBJ2-1, with 7 bases fitting TRBD2. Losses at the gene ends were 2 bases for V and 3 bases for J; bases not matched to a gene: 4. The CDR3 consists of 15 residues. Germline CDR1 reads ENHRY; CDR2 reads SYGVKD. The DNA of the CDR3 is TGTGCCATCAGTGAGAGGGAGGGAATCTACAATGAGCAGTTCTTC. Translating it yields CAISEREGIYNEQFF.

The V and J genes are TRBV7-3 and TRBJ2-7, with 8 bases matching TRBD1. This CDR3 region has 15 residues. Germline V gene lookup returns CDR1 SGHTA and CDR2 FQGTGA. The V and J ends lost 2 bases and 4 bases, in that order; junction bases with no gene match: 7. CDR3 loop: CASSLSATGGYEQYF. The CDR3 coding sequence is TGTGCCAGCAGCTTATCCGCAACAGGGGGATACGAGCAGTACTTC.

The chain joins TRBV28 to TRBJ1-2; perhaps TRBD1 as D (5 bases). Trimming left V 3 bases short and J 8 bases short, with 16 bases between. The CDR3 loop spans 14 amino acids. CDR1 MDHEN and CDR2 SYDVKM come from the germline V gene. This CDR3 is CASSFPVQGRGYTF. DNA for the CDR3: TGTGCCAGCAGTTTCCCCGTCCAGGGTAGGGGCTACACCTTC.

The chain uses TRBV12-3 or TRBV12-4 and TRBJ1-2; tentatively, D is TRBD1 (6 bases). The CDR3 extends over 13 amino acids. Trimming removed 6 bases from V and 2 bases from J, with 10 bases in between. The CDR3 is CASSSQGNYGYTF. The CDR3 bases are TGTGCCAGCAGCTCCCAGGGGAACTATGGCTACACCTTC.

The chain combines TRBV2 with TRBJ1-5, with D maybe TRBD1 (6 bases). Germline-derived CDR1 and CDR2 are SNHLY and FYNNEI. The CDR3 covers 12 residues. The germline V and J ends were trimmed by 7 bases and 3 bases, with 7 bases remaining between them. The CDR3 reads CASTGDNQPQHF. Written as DNA, the CDR3 is TGTGCCAGCACAGGGGACAATCAGCCCCAGCATTTT.

The chain uses TRBV27 and TRBJ2-7; D is unclear. V lost 3 bases and J lost 3, with 9 bases in between. CDR1 and CDR2 from the germline V gene are MNHEY and SMNVEV (reference sequence). This CDR3 is built from 13 residues. CDR3 nucleotides: TGTGCCAGCAGTTTTTTCCCTTTCTACGAGCAGTACTTC. Translation: CASSFFPFYEQYF.

This clone turned up a few times. V gene TRBV19 combines with J gene TRBJ1-3, with no clear D. This CDR3 region has 13 residues. Trimming took 6 bases from V and 3 from J, leaving 9 bases between them. Germline V gene data show CDR1 as LNHDA and CDR2 as SQIVND (reference sequence). For the CDR3, the DNA is TGTGCCAGTAGCCCGGTCCGTGGAAACACCATATATTTT. This gives the protein CASSPVRGNTIYF.

The rearrangement uses TRBV20-1 and TRBJ2-5, with D unclear. V lost 5 bases and J lost 0, with 4 bases in between. This CDR3 comprises 11 residues. Looked up from germline, CDR1 is DFQATT and CDR2 is SNEGSKA (reference sequence). CDR3: CSALYQETQYF. The CDR3 bases are TGCAGTGCTCTTTACCAAGAGACCCAGTACTTC.

Note on this clone: This CDR3 is also generated by other DNA sequences in the sample. The chain recombines TRBV18 with TRBJ2-7, with 7 bases matching TRBD1. With 5 bases clipped from V and 2 bases from J, the junction kept 0 bases outside the gene matches. This CDR3 has 12 residues. Germline CDR1 KGHSH, CDR2 LQKENI. The CDR3 sequence: CASSGTAYEQYF. In DNA, the CDR3 is TGTGCCAGCTCAGGGACAGCCTACGAGCAGTACTTC.